This entry lists 19 T cell receptor beta chains sequenced from one sample in a study of graft-versus-host responses after intestinal transplantation. Lymphocytes from graft epithelium and lamina propria were isolated. Using immunoSEQ multiplex PCR, the repertoire was profiled, and TCRdb retains in-frame clones only, with some absent. The sample lists 14,000 to 15,000 clones, roughly 60% occurring once. Material: ileum tissue, obtained 524 days after transplant. The receptor source for this set is a human patient who received an intestinal transplant, so some T cells may come from the graft donor.

Turning to this clone: Other DNA sequences within the sample encode an identical CDR3. The V gene is TRBV6-5, the J gene TRBJ1-1; D may be TRBD1 (5 bases). V was shortened by 0 bases and J by 1 base, with 6 bases between the two germline ends. The CDR3 totals 14 residues. CDR1 and CDR2 (germline): MNHEY, SVGAGI. In nucleotides, the CDR3 is TGTGCCAGCAGTTACTCGGGGGGGAACACTGAAGCTTTCTTT. It specifies CASSYSGGNTEAFF.

V is TRBV6-6 and J is TRBJ1-1, with a possible D match to TRBD1 (6 bases). The CDR3 consists of 13 residues. Germline assignment: CDR1 MNHNY and CDR2 SVGAGI (reference sequence). V was shortened by 2 bases and J by 8 bases, with 12 bases between the two germline ends. CDR3: CASSYTGGAEAFF. CDR3 DNA sequence: TGTGCCAGCAGTTACACCGGGGGGGCCGAAGCTTTCTTT.

J is TRBJ2-7 and V is TRBV9; D may be TRBD2 (5 bases). Germline CDR1 is SGDLS and CDR2 is YYNGEE. The CDR3 contains 13 residues. The V gene lost 4 bases and the J gene lost 2 bases, with 10 bases spanning the gap. CDR3 residues: CASSPHGAYEQYF. The CDR3 DNA reads as TGTGCCAGCAGCCCCCACGGGGCCTACGAGCAGTACTTC.

The V and J genes are TRBV30 and TRBJ2-3, with 10 positions matching TRBD1. The J segment lost 1 base and the V segment lost 0 bases, leaving 4 bases of the junction unmatched. The length of the CDR3 is 16 residues. Germline lookup yields CDR1 GTSNPN and CDR2 SVGIG (reference sequence). DNA for the CDR3: TGTGCCTGGAGTGTTTACGGGACAGGGGGCACAGATACGCAGTATTTT. Its translation is CAWSVYGTGGTDTQYF.

The chain links TRBV19 to TRBJ2-7; TRBD2 is a possible D gene (5 bases). Germline V lookup: CDR1 LNHDA, CDR2 SQIVND (reference sequence). There are 14 residues in the CDR3. V dropped 3 bases and J dropped 4 bases, with 13 bases sitting between them. CDR3: CASSILFGEYEQYF. DNA of the CDR3: TGTGCCAGTAGTATTCTCTTCGGGGAATACGAGCAGTACTTC. Variable domain in full (rest from reference TRBV19 and TRBJ2-7): DGGITQSPKYLFRKEGQNVTLSCEQNLNHDAMYWYRQDPGQGLRLIYYSQIVNDFQKGDIAEGYSVSREKKESFPLTVTSAQKNPTAFYLCASSILFGEYEQYFGPGTRLTVT.

This clone occurred once. The chain combines TRBV7-2 with TRBJ2-7; TRBD1 might be the D (6 bases). Germline V gene lookup returns CDR1 SGHTA and CDR2 FQGNSA. V was pared by 5 bases and J by 2 bases, with 16 bases between. The CDR3 is made up of 15 amino acids. The CDR3 DNA sequence: TGTGCCAGCAGCCACACTTACAGGGCCACCTACGAGCAGTACTTC. Amino acid sequence: CASSHTYRATYEQYF. Drawing the rest from reference TRBV7-2 and TRBJ2-7, the complete variable domain is GAGVSQSPSNKVTEKGKDVELRCDPISGHTALYWYRQSLGQGLEFLIYFQGNSAPDKSGLPSDRFSAERTGGSVSTLTIQRTQQEDSAVYLCASSHTYRATYEQYFGPGTRLTVT.

This clone showed up just a few times. V gene TRBV7-2 combines with J gene TRBJ2-1; no clear D gene. Germline values: CDR1 SGHTA, CDR2 FQGNSA. This CDR3 comprises 12 residues. Deletions cut 3 bases from V and 7 bases from J, with 7 bases between. CDR3 in amino acids: CASSFLRNEQFF. CDR3 sequence (DNA): TGTGCCAGCAGCTTCCTCAGAAATGAGCAGTTCTTC.

The chain recombines TRBV6-6 with TRBJ2-3; no firm D call. CDR1 is MNHNY, CDR2 SVGAGI, per germline (reference sequence). This CDR3 region has 12 residues. Trimming cost V 4 bases and J 4 bases, with 6 bases left between them. This chain's CDR3 is CASSFLADTQYF. The CDR3 bases are TGTGCCAGCAGTTTCTTAGCAGATACGCAGTATTTT.

This chain links TRBV20-1 with TRBJ2-5, with D uncertain. This CDR3 comprises 10 residues. Trimming shortened V by 5 bases and J by 5 bases, and 6 bases separated the two germline ends. Per the germline V gene, CDR1 is DFQATT and CDR2 is SNEGSKA (reference sequence). The CDR3 reads CSAPHETQYF. CDR3 nucleotide sequence: TGCAGTGCTCCCCATGAGACCCAGTACTTC.

The chain has TRBV19 and TRBJ2-1; 7 positions agree with TRBD2. Germline lookup yields CDR1 LNHDA and CDR2 SQIVND (reference sequence). The CDR3 contains 17 residues. With 5 bases clipped from V and 7 bases from J, the junction kept 17 bases outside the gene matches. As DNA, the CDR3 is TGTGCCAGTAGTGTTGGTTCGAGGGGCGGGGGTGGAAATGAGCAGTTCTTC. Encoded protein: CASSVGSRGGGGNEQFF.

The gene calls are TRBV7-2 and TRBJ1-4; D remains ambiguous. V was pared by 0 bases and J by 5 bases, with 16 bases between. Germline V gives CDR1 SGHTA, CDR2 FQGNSA. The CDR3 runs to 17 residues. The CDR3 loop is CASSLALFSAKNEKLFF. The CDR3, as DNA: TGTGCCAGCAGCTTAGCTCTTTTCTCCGCTAAAAATGAAAAACTGTTTTTT.

The CDR3: CASSPGSGGFTDTQYF. CDR3 DNA: TGTGCCAGCAGCCCGGGTAGCGGGGGCTTCACAGATACGCAGTATTTT. This chain uses TRBV7-7 with TRBJ2-3; the match to TRBD2 covers 9 bases. Per germline, CDR1 SSHAT and CDR2 FNYEAQ (reference sequence). This CDR3 contains 16 residues. V shed 5 bases, J shed 2 bases, and the junction held 8 bases outside the gene matches.

This chain links TRBV6-5 with TRBJ1-5, with a possible D match to TRBD1 (6 bases). V was pared by 6 bases and J by 10 bases, with 13 bases between. This CDR3 has 12 amino acids. Germline CDR1 is MNHEY and CDR2 is SVGAGI. The CDR3 here is CASRTVQGPQHF. The DNA of the CDR3 is TGTGCCAGCAGGACGGTACAGGGACCCCAGCATTTT.

This clone has only a few counts. This rearrangement joins TRBV2 to TRBJ1-1; 7 bases are a match to TRBD1. Germline V gives CDR1 SNHLY, CDR2 FYNNEI. The CDR3 runs 14 residues. V lost 2 bases, J lost 8 bases, and 8 bases stayed unmatched. In DNA form, the CDR3 reads TGTGCCAGCAGTGAAACGACAGGGCGAAGGGAAGCTTTCTTT. Encoded protein: CASSETTGRREAFF. Together with reference TRBV2 and TRBJ1-1, the CDR3 gives the full variable domain: EPEVTQTPSHQVTQMGQEVILRCVPISNHLYFYWYRQILGQKVEFLVSFYNNEISEKSEIFDDQFSVERPDGSNFTLKIRSTKLEDSAMYFCASSETTGRREAFFGQGTRLTVV.

The chain has TRBV5-1 and TRBJ2-3, with 7 bases lining up with TRBD1. The CDR3 contains 15 residues. CDR1 SGHRS and CDR2 YFSETQ come from the germline V gene. The junction had 3 bases not matched to a gene; V was cut back by 0 bases and J by 2 bases. CDR3 in amino acids: CASSLVGQATDTQYF. The CDR3 nucleotides are TGCGCCAGCAGCTTGGTCGGACAGGCCACAGATACGCAGTATTTT. Full variable domain (rest looked up from reference TRBV5-1 and TRBJ2-3): KAGVTQTPRYLIKTRGQQVTLSCSPISGHRSVSWYQQTPGQGLQFLFEYFSETQRNKGNFPGRFSGRQFSNSRSEMNVSTLELGDSALYLCASSLVGQATDTQYFGPGTRLTVL.

The V call is TRBV7-6, the J call TRBJ1-4, with 7 bases matching TRBD1. V lost 5 bases to trimming and J lost 12 bases; unmatched junction nucleotides: 12. This CDR3 has 14 residues. The germline V gene has CDR1 SGHVS and CDR2 FNYEAQ. The CDR3 nucleotides read TGTGCCAGCAGCACCGAACGGCCCGGACAGGAACTGTTTTTT. Its translation is CASSTERPGQELFF.

The chain has TRBV6-5 and TRBJ1-6; D is perhaps TRBD1 (5 bases). Between the trimmed V and J ends, which lost 8 bases and 5 bases, there was a span of 10 bases. This CDR3 is 13 amino acids long. Germline loops: CDR1 MNHEY, CDR2 SVGAGI. This CDR3 is CASGRDHNSPLHF. The CDR3 bases are TGTGCCAGCGGGCGGGACCATAATTCACCCCTCCACTTT.

The V gene is TRBV18, the J gene TRBJ2-3, with D perhaps TRBD1 (5 bases). The germline gives CDR1 KGHSH, CDR2 LQKENI. With 3 bases removed from V and 1 base from J, the gap between germline ends came to 11 bases. CDR3 size: 15 residues. The CDR3 DNA reads TGTGCCAGCTCACCTTGGACACAGCGCACAGATACGCAGTATTTT. Protein product: CASSPWTQRTDTQYF.

There are a few counts of this clone. The chain links TRBV4-3 to TRBJ2-1, with D maybe TRBD2 (6 bases). The ends were cut back, 8 bases at V and 4 bases at J, with 12 bases in the middle. CDR1 LGHNA and CDR2 YSLEER come from the germline V gene. This CDR3 is 13 amino acids long. The CDR3 protein is CASGPGTYNEQFF. The CDR3 DNA follows: TGCGCCAGCGGACCCGGGACTTACAATGAGCAGTTCTTC.